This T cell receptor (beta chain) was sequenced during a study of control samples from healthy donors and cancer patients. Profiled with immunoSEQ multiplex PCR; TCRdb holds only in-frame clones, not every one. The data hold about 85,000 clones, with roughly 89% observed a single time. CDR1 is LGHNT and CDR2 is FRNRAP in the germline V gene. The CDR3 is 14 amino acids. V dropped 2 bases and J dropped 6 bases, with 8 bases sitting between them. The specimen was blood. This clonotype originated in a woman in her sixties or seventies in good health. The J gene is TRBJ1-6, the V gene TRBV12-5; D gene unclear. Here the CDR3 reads CASGLSSANSPLHF. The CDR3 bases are TGTGCTAGTGGTTTGTCGTCAGCTAATTCACCCCTCCACTTT.